This entry is about one T cell receptor (beta chain). The specificity of this receptor is unknown. Base qualities are not recorded, but no much larger clone differs from it by a single base. This entry belongs to a study of neurological immune-mediated disorders (dated by TCRdb to about 2019). Broadly, across the study: Peripheral blood TCR-beta repertoires from HTLV-I-associated myelopathy (HAM/TSP) patients, multiple sclerosis patients and healthy controls were compared by UMI-based sequencing. The approximately 98 TCR-beta libraries included longitudinal samples, technical triplicates and paired sorted CD4+ and CD8+ T-cell subsets alongside PBMC samples. The cohort included approximately 68 subjects: approximately 15 with HAM/TSP, about 34 with multiple sclerosis, and 20 or so healthy controls. Points the paper makes about the study in general: No identical CDR3 amino acid sequences were found to be shared among expanded clones across subjects, suggesting that TCR-beta repertoires were private in all groups. The highest TCR clonal expansion was observed in HAM/TSP patients, whereas the lowest was observed in MS patients, even when compared with healthy controls.

The healthy controls were volunteers from blood banks in Maryland, USA. For unsorted PBMC libraries, 2 million PBMCs were used after storage in RNAlater at -80 degrees C until RNA extraction. Peripheral blood was subjected to Ficoll-Hypaque density gradient centrifugation to isolate PBMCs, which were then cryopreserved in liquid nitrogen. To synthesize cDNA, template-switch 5'RACE was performed with a primer carrying a 10-nucleotide random unique molecular identifier so that each TCR transcript was tagged. Over 170 million TCR-beta sequences, covering 15-18 subjects, were produced in each sequencing run. Total RNA was extracted with the RNeasy kit. Using the KAPA Real-time Library Amplification kit, TCR-beta VDJ regions were amplified with primers for the TCR constant region and the 5'RACE anchor. A first PCR added sample indexes and Illumina adaptors, and a second PCR then raised library yield. The roughly 650 bp TCR product was size-selected on a 2% E-gel SizeSelection system after Ampure bead purification. Before pooling, libraries had their quality checked on a Bioanalyzer, their concentration measured with Qubit, and their quantity determined with the Kapa Library Quantification kit. An Illumina HiSeq 2500 was used to sequence the libraries paired-end at 2 x 150 bp. To increase sequence diversity, roughly 24-32% phiX was spiked into each library pool. Turning to the authors' computational methods: The UMI-based MiGEC pipeline processed quality-filtered reads and removed over 80% of raw TCR sequences during error correction. IMGT germline references were used for aligning VDJ genes, and each clonotype was defined as a unique CDR3 amino acid sequence together with its V-J genes. Clonal expansion, Shannon diversity and CDR3 relatedness were evaluated with VDJtools (CalcPairwiseDistances, ClusterSamples), while phylogenetic trees were built in CLCbio workbench. A clone was classed as expanded if it had 8 or more unique UMIs, a cutoff based on coefficient-of-variation modelling across technical triplicates. The public reads were run again by TCRdb, first through fastp at Q25 and then through MiXCR, and only productive beta chains were kept. All rows with the same CDR3 protein become a single entry with the most common DNA and genes. For this entry, the V and J calls and clone size follow TCRdb and not the study's own pipeline. The sample data list 80,000 or so distinct CDR3 sequences, and under 10% of these were observed just once. In total, the top ten clones hold about 1.7% of the sample.

Specimen: PBMCs. The sequence was obtained from a man aged 45 to 65 in good health.

The CDR3 here reads CASSQSSSNTNEKLFF. The nucleotide sequence reads as follows: TGTGCCAGCAGCCAATCCTCGAGTAATACTAATGAAAAACTGTTTTTT. Recombination linked TRBV4-2 to TRBJ1-4; the D segment cannot be called with confidence. V and J are truncated by 2 bases and 2 bases respectively, leaving an intervening sequence of 12 bases. Via the germline V gene, CDR1 is LGHNA and CDR2 YNFKEQ. Including the terminal cysteine and phenylalanine, the CDR3 comprises 16 residues. The entry retains the CDR3 DNA only, 48 bases that are in frame from base 1.